The subject of this entry is one T cell receptor (beta chain). CDR1 and CDR2 (germline): SGHDT, YYEEEE. The CDR3 is 15 amino acids. Unmatched junction bases numbered 6, after V lost 0 bases and J lost 3 bases. These data come from a study of blood T cell repertoires in COVID-19. Per the original methods: From reference gene primer amplification, estimates of nucleated cell counts were derived. TCRdb's table, derived via immunoSEQ multiplex PCR, lists solely in-frame clones and lacks some. V, J and clone size are taken as reported in that table, and D and trimming were inferred from the DNA itself. The table includes 200,000 to 250,000 clones, about 86% detected once.

Sequencing was done on a sample of peripheral blood. This receptor was taken from a man aged 50 to 59 with active or convalescent COVID-19. The chain joins TRBV5-6 to TRBJ2-7; 7 nucleotides agree with TRBD1. The CDR3 region is CASSLGDSFFYEQYF. The CDR3 nucleotides read TGTGCCAGCAGCTTGGGGGACAGCTTCTTCTACGAGCAGTACTTC.